The next 3 T cell receptor beta chains were all read from a single sample in a study of tumor and adjacent non-tumor tissue in lung cancer. No cell sorting was done before RNA was extracted from the tissue. TCRbeta libraries were built with three rounds of nested PCR, modified from ARM-PCR. MiXCR, run by TCRdb on the multiplex PCR reads, gives a single entry per CDR3 protein. This table holds about 140,000 distinct CDR3 sequences, around two thirds found once. Sequences were obtained from lung tumor tissue. The receptors here all came from a man in his sixties with small cell lung cancer.

On this clonotype: A much larger clone is a single base away; this may be a read error. The V gene is TRBV28, the J gene TRBJ2-1, with D unclear. Between the trimmed V and J ends, which lost 6 bases and 7 bases, there was a span of 13 bases. Germline values: CDR1 MDHEN, CDR2 SYDVKM. This CDR3 comprises 13 residues. In nucleotides, the CDR3 is TGTGCCAGCAGCATACCTCTCAGGAATGAGCAGTTCTTC. Translated: CASSIPLRNEQFF. Looking up the rest from reference TRBV28 and TRBJ2-1 gives the full variable domain: DVKVTQSSRYLVKRTGEKVFLECVQDMDHENMFWYRQDPGLGLRLIYFSYDVKMKEKGDIPEGYSVSREKKERFSLILESASTNQTSMYLCASSIPLRNEQFFGPGTRLTVL.

This chain connects TRBV10-3 to TRBJ1-6; D call uncertain. In germline, CDR1 is ENHRY, CDR2 SYGVKD. Between the trimmed V and J ends, which lost 6 bases and 17 bases, there was a span of 17 bases. The CDR3 has 12 amino acids. CDR3 protein: CAISQTNSHIHF. The CDR3 nucleotides read TGTGCCATCAGCCAGACTAATTCACACATCCACTTT.

The CDR3 protein is CASISDSGANVLTF. The DNA of the CDR3 is TGTGCCAGCATCTCGGACTCTGGGGCCAACGTCCTGACTTTC. The chain couples TRBV25-1 to TRBJ2-6; D not certain. This CDR3 comprises 14 residues. The ends were cut back, 7 bases at V and 0 bases at J, with 7 bases in the middle. Germline V gene data show CDR1 as MGHDK and CDR2 as SYGVNS. The variable domain in full, with the rest retrieved from reference TRBV25-1 and TRBJ2-6, is EADIYQTPRYLVIGTGKKITLECSQTMGHDKMYWYQQDPGMELHLIHYSYGVNSTEKGDLSSESTVSRIRTEHFPLTLESARPSHTSQYLCASISDSGANVLTFGAGSRLTVL.